The next 32 T cell receptor beta chains were all read from a single sample in a study of OX40 agonist ivuxolimab in advanced cancers. TCRdb's copy holds only in-frame clones and misses some; the assay was immunoSEQ multiplex PCR. The sample has approximately 15,000 clones, roughly four fifths seen once. The sample consisted of CD4+ or CD8+ T cells sorted from blood, taken in a trial of the OX40 agonist ivuxolimab. The source is an adult with an advanced solid tumor such as melanoma, head and neck, liver or kidney cancer.

V usage is TRBV11-2 and J usage is TRBJ2-3, with D possibly being TRBD1 (6 bases). The CDR3 has 15 amino acids. The V gene's germline CDR1 is SGHAT and CDR2 FQNNGV. The V end lost 5 bases, the J end lost 5 bases, and 17 bases lay between the germline ends. The CDR3 protein is CASSLRRTAKDTQYF. CDR3 DNA: TGTGCCAGCAGCCTCAGGAGGACAGCGAAAGATACGCAGTATTTT.

V and J are TRBV6-5 and TRBJ2-1; possible D gene TRBD2, 5 bases. Trimming pared 6 bases from V and 9 bases from J, leaving 9 bases between. Per germline, CDR1 MNHEY and CDR2 SVGAGI. This CDR3 has 11 amino acids. As DNA, the CDR3 is TGTGCCAGCAGCGTTGCGGGTGAGCAGTTCTTC. Translating it yields CASSVAGEQFF.

This rearrangement joins TRBV6-5 to TRBJ1-2; the D is unclear. Germline values: CDR1 MNHEY, CDR2 SVGAGI. V lost 0 bases, J lost 8 bases, and 10 bases lay in between. This CDR3 is 13 amino acids long. The CDR3, as DNA: TGTGCCAGCAGTTACTCGATACAGATGGGCTACACCTTC. Residues: CASSYSIQMGYTF.

The chain has TRBV30 and TRBJ2-3, with 16 bases that match TRBD2. Germline V gene lookup returns CDR1 GTSNPN and CDR2 SVGIG (reference sequence). There are 17 residues in the CDR3. J gave up 5 bases and V 8 bases, and 13 bases lay outside the gene matches. The CDR3 spells CAGKGTSGRAVGDTQYF. The CDR3 DNA is TGTGCCGGGAAAGGGACTAGCGGGAGGGCCGTGGGAGATACGCAGTATTTT.

This chain joins TRBV7-9 and TRBJ1-1; 7 bases are shared with TRBD1. Germline CDR1 is SEHNR and CDR2 is FQNEAQ (reference sequence). This CDR3 is built from 14 residues. V gave up 3 bases and J gave up 5 bases; unmatched junction bases: 6. Written as DNA, the CDR3 is TGTGCCAGCAGCTTGCAGGGGGGAAATACTGAAGCTTTCTTT. Its protein is CASSLQGGNTEAFF.

CDR3 amino acids: CASSFLGTEAFF. As DNA, the CDR3 is TGTGCCAGCAGCTTTTTGGGCACTGAAGCTTTCTTT. This chain links TRBV7-1 with TRBJ1-1; D gene uncertain. TRBV7-1 is known as an ORF, though its function is uncertain. The ends were cut back, 4 bases at V and 4 bases at J, with 7 bases in the middle. This CDR3 is 12 amino acids long.

The rearrangement uses TRBV27 and TRBJ2-1; D may correspond to TRBD1 or TRBD2 (5 bases each). CDR1 and CDR2 (germline): MNHEY, SMNVEV (reference sequence). V shed 2 bases and J shed 6 bases, with 5 bases lying between them. CDR3 length: 12 residues. Written as DNA, the CDR3 is TGTGCCAGCAGTTTAGGGGGCAATGAGCAGTTCTTC. It translates to CASSLGGNEQFF.

The rearrangement joins TRBV2 to TRBJ2-2; no clear D. Germline V gives CDR1 SNHLY, CDR2 FYNNEI. Trimming removed 7 bases from V and 0 bases from J, with 6 bases in between. This CDR3 is 13 amino acids long. DNA for the CDR3: TGTGCCAGCAAAGGAGCGAACACCGGGGAGCTGTTTTTT. Its protein is CASKGANTGELFF.

The chain couples TRBV7-9 to TRBJ1-3; TRBD1 aligns across 8 bases. CDR1 and CDR2 (germline): SEHNR, FQNEAQ (reference sequence). This CDR3 is 15 amino acids long. Unmatched junction bases numbered 3, after V lost 2 bases and J lost 3 bases. Here the CDR3 DNA reads TGTGCCAGCAGCTTACTCGGGACAGGTGGAAACACCATATATTTT. Translation: CASSLLGTGGNTIYF.

The rearrangement joins TRBV7-2 to TRBJ2-7; D is unclear. CDR3 length equals 13 residues. Germline V gene data show CDR1 as SGHTA and CDR2 as FQGNSA. The V and J ends lost 5 bases and 1 base respectively, with 9 bases between them. The CDR3 nucleotides read TGTGCCAGCAGCCACTCCGTTTCCTACGAGCAGTACTTC. Amino acids: CASSHSVSYEQYF.

The gene calls are TRBV30 and TRBJ2-3; D is unclear. There are 13 residues in the CDR3. Germline assignment: CDR1 GTSNPN and CDR2 SVGIG (reference sequence). The V gene lost 0 bases and the J gene lost 4 bases, with 8 bases spanning the gap. This CDR3 is CAWSVIGPDTQYF. The CDR3 nucleotides read TGTGCCTGGAGTGTAATCGGGCCAGATACGCAGTATTTT.

The CDR3 region is CASSAQVPGEKLFF. For the CDR3, the DNA is TGTGCCAGCAGCGCACAGGTGCCTGGTGAAAAACTGTTTTTT. The rearrangement uses TRBV7-8 and TRBJ1-4; perhaps TRBD1 as D (5 bases). The ends were cut back, 5 bases at V and 7 bases at J, with 14 bases in the middle. Germline V gene lookup returns CDR1 SGHVS and CDR2 FQNEAQ. This CDR3 comprises 14 residues.

V is TRBV6-5 and J is TRBJ2-5, with 7 bases that match TRBD2. Per the germline V gene, CDR1 is MNHEY and CDR2 is SVGAGI. CDR3 length: 14 amino acids. After removal of 2 bases from V and 5 bases from J, the junction contained 5 bases not matched to a gene. The CDR3 loop is CASSYRLAGETQYF. CDR3 DNA: TGTGCCAGCAGTTACCGACTAGCTGGGGAGACCCAGTACTTC.

This clone was detected a few times. The chain links TRBV7-3 to TRBJ2-5; D gene ambiguous. Trimming shortened V by 5 bases and J by 1 base, and 14 bases separated the two germline ends. CDR3 length: 15 amino acids. Germline-derived CDR1 and CDR2 are SGHTA and FQGTGA. In DNA, the CDR3 is TGTGCCAGCAGCCCCGTGGGCGGAACCCAAGAGACCCAGTACTTC. Encoded protein: CASSPVGGTQETQYF.

The V call is TRBV11-2, the J call TRBJ2-7; no clear D gene. The ends were cut back, 2 bases at V and 3 bases at J, with 5 bases in the middle. Germline V gives CDR1 SGHAT, CDR2 FQNNGV. The CDR3 spans 12 residues. This chain's CDR3 is CASSLNGYEQYF. The CDR3, as DNA: TGTGCCAGCAGCTTAAACGGCTACGAGCAGTACTTC.

This clone appeared a single time. The chain joins TRBV9 to TRBJ2-1; TRBD2 matches 9 bases. Germline assignment: CDR1 SGDLS and CDR2 YYNGEE. After removal of 0 bases from V and 4 bases from J, the junction contained 8 bases not matched to a gene. The length of the CDR3 is 17 residues. In DNA form, the CDR3 reads TGTGCCAGCAGCGTAGAAGGTGGTAGCGGGAGATACAATGAGCAGTTCTTC. It yields the protein CASSVEGGSGRYNEQFF.

A single count supports this clone. The chain is built from TRBV6-5 and TRBJ1-2; no clear D gene. The CDR3 sequence is 13 residues long. Germline values: CDR1 MNHEY, CDR2 SVGAGI. The V and J ends lost 2 bases and 6 bases respectively, with 10 bases between them. The CDR3 sequence: CASSYRSSDGYTF. Written as DNA, the CDR3 is TGTGCCAGCAGTTACAGGTCGTCAGATGGCTACACCTTC.

Points on this clone: One end of the junction varies from germline; a read error may be responsible. The gene calls are TRBV7-7 and TRBJ2-1; no clear D. The CDR3 spans 18 residues. In germline, CDR1 is SSHAT, CDR2 FNYEAQ (reference sequence). This CDR3 is CASSLTLGPISSYNEQFF. The CDR3 DNA reads as TGTGCTAGCAGCTTAACGCTTGGCCCTATAAGCTCCTACAATGAGCAGTTCTTC.

The V call is TRBV28, the J call TRBJ2-3; the D gene is possibly TRBD2 (6 bases). The CDR3 covers 16 residues. Germline V gene sequence: CDR1 MDHEN, CDR2 SYDVKM. V lost 5 bases to trimming and J lost 2 bases, with 17 bases between them. In DNA, the CDR3 is TGTGCCAGCAGTCCCACTCCTAGCGACCTCACAGATACGCAGTATTTT. This gives the protein CASSPTPSDLTDTQYF.

The chain employs TRBV5-1 and TRBJ2-6, with D unresolved. V gave up 3 bases and J gave up 0 bases, with 7 bases separating them. CDR1 SGHRS and CDR2 YFSETQ come from the germline V gene. The CDR3 loop spans 15 amino acids. CDR3 sequence reads: CASSYRTSGANVLTF. The CDR3 nucleotides are TGCGCCAGCAGCTACCGAACCTCTGGGGCCAACGTCCTGACTTTC.

The genes are TRBV4-1 and TRBJ2-1; possibly TRBD2 for D (5 bases). The germline V gene encodes CDR1 MGHRA and CDR2 YSYEKL. CDR3 length: 15 residues. V lost 0 bases and J 7 bases, leaving 13 bases between the germline ends. This CDR3 is CASSQDFSEGNEQFF. The CDR3 DNA reads TGCGCCAGCAGCCAAGATTTCAGCGAGGGAAATGAGCAGTTCTTC.

This clone is judged medium-sized. V gene TRBV13 combines with J gene TRBJ1-1; 7 bases fit TRBD1. The V and J ends lost 5 bases and 7 bases, in that order; junction bases with no gene match: 10. Germline loops: CDR1 PRHDT, CDR2 FYEKMQ (reference sequence). The CDR3 has 14 residues. In DNA form, the CDR3 reads TGTGCCAGCAGCGCCCGGACAGGAAGGGATGAAGCTTTCTTT. As protein: CASSARTGRDEAFF.

The J gene is TRBJ2-3, the V gene TRBV6-5; 7 bases fit TRBD2. V was clipped by 0 bases and J by 4 bases; unmatched bases: 7. CDR3 length: 16 residues. CDR1 MNHEY and CDR2 SVGAGI come from the germline V gene. In nucleotides, the CDR3 is TGTGCCAGCAGTTACTCCCTAGCGGTAGGGGCAGATACGCAGTATTTT. Translated, it gives CASSYSLAVGADTQYF.

This chain connects TRBV28 to TRBJ2-5; D may correspond to TRBD1 or TRBD2 (6 bases each). TRBJ2-7 explains the end of the DNA better; the J call may be wrong. Germline V lookup: CDR1 MDHEN, CDR2 SYDVKM. There are 15 residues in the CDR3. CDR3 nucleotide sequence: TGTGCCAGCAGTTTAAAAGGGGGGTTCACCTACGAGCAGTACTTC. This encodes CASSLKGGFTYEQYF.

The chain has TRBV4-1 and TRBJ2-7; the match to TRBD1 covers 8 bases. V lost 1 base to trimming and J lost 2 bases; unmatched junction nucleotides: 4. The CDR3 length is 15 residues. CDR1 is MGHRA, CDR2 YSYEKL, per germline. The CDR3 protein is CASSQATGGTYEQYF. The CDR3 nucleotides read TGCGCCAGCAGCCAAGCAACAGGGGGAACCTACGAGCAGTACTTC.

CDR3 DNA sequence: TGCGCCAGCAGCGAGACAGGGATCTCTGGAAACACCATATATTTT. Translation gives CASSETGISGNTIYF. The rearrangement links TRBV4-1 to TRBJ1-3, with 7 bases fitting TRBD1. Germline loops: CDR1 MGHRA, CDR2 YSYEKL. The trim removed 5 bases at V and 0 bases at J, leaving 4 bases unmatched. The CDR3 runs to 15 residues.

The CDR3 DNA reads as TGTGCCAGCAGCTTGTCATGGAGGACAGATACGCAGTATTTT. Translation: CASSLSWRTDTQYF. The chain joins TRBV5-6 to TRBJ2-3, with D possibly matching TRBD2 (5 bases). The CDR3 is made up of 14 amino acids. Germline V gene sequence: CDR1 SGHDT, CDR2 YYEEEE. Trimming pared 1 base from V and 3 bases from J, leaving 9 bases between.

This sequence joins TRBV27 and TRBJ1-1; D is unclear. The CDR3 sequence is 13 residues long. V gave up 3 bases and J gave up 3 bases, with 8 bases separating them. Germline values: CDR1 MNHEY, CDR2 SMNVEV (reference sequence). The CDR3: CASSLQVDTEAFF. DNA for the CDR3: TGTGCCAGCAGTTTGCAGGTGGACACTGAAGCTTTCTTT.

The chain carries TRBV9 and TRBJ2-1; D tentatively fits TRBD1 or TRBD2 (5 bases each). The CDR3 runs to 14 residues. V lost 2 bases, J lost 8 bases, and 14 bases lay in between. Germline lookup yields CDR1 SGDLS and CDR2 YYNGEE. In DNA form, the CDR3 reads TGTGCCAGCAGCGTGTGGGGGTCTGGGGATGAGCAGTTCTTC. It encodes CASSVWGSGDEQFF.

This clone is medium-sized within its sample. The chain has TRBV19 and TRBJ1-5; D is undetermined. This CDR3 has 10 amino acids. The ends were cut back, 10 bases at V and 4 bases at J, with 5 bases in the middle. CDR1 is LNHDA, CDR2 SQIVND, per germline (reference sequence). The CDR3 region has the DNA TGTGCCACCCGGAATCAGCCCCAGCATTTT. Protein sequence: CATRNQPQHF.

This chain joins TRBV5-1 and TRBJ1-1, with TRBD1 matching over 7 bases. J gave up 5 bases and V 4 bases, and 14 bases lay outside the gene matches. The CDR3 has 16 residues. In germline, CDR1 is SGHRS, CDR2 YFSETQ. For the CDR3, the DNA is TGCGCCAGCAGCATCACCGACAGGGTGGGTAGGACTGAAGCTTTCTTT. Amino acid sequence: CASSITDRVGRTEAFF.

V is TRBV9 and J is TRBJ2-1; D uncertain. V was shortened by 2 bases and J by 2 bases, with 11 bases between the two germline ends. Germline V CDR1 and CDR2: SGDLS, YYNGEE. The CDR3 has 15 residues. CDR3 sequence: CASSVGGGTYNEQFF. The CDR3 nucleotides are TGTGCCAGCAGCGTGGGCGGCGGTACCTACAATGAGCAGTTCTTC. Filled out from reference TRBV9 and TRBJ2-1, the complete variable domain reads DSGVTQTPKHLITATGQRVTLRCSPRSGDLSVYWYQQSLDQGLQFLIQYYNGEERAKGNILERFSAQQFPDLHSELNLSSLELGDSALYFCASSVGGGTYNEQFFGPGTRLTVL.